This TCR beta chain emerged from a study of T cell repertoires in cytomegalovirus infection. Study information: In public TCR beta signatures, there were indications of both CMV infection and matching HLA type.

V was clipped by 7 bases and J by 10 bases; unmatched bases: 7. Germline V gene sequence: CDR1 MNHEY, CDR2 SVGEGT. This CDR3 has 12 amino acids. TCRdb recomputed calls from the reads with MiXCR, one row per CDR3 protein. In the table there are 150,000 to 200,000 distinct CDR3 sequences, over 25% of which are singletons. The sample taken for sequencing was PBMCs. The TCR originated in a human donor in good health (CMV status not recorded). Some clones in this sample may be carry-over from other donors' samples. The chain is built from TRBV6-2 or TRBV6-3 and TRBJ1-1; 9 positions agree with TRBD1. CDR3 protein: CASIPGTGTAFF. The CDR3 bases are TGTGCCAGCATACCCGGGACAGGGACAGCTTTCTTT.